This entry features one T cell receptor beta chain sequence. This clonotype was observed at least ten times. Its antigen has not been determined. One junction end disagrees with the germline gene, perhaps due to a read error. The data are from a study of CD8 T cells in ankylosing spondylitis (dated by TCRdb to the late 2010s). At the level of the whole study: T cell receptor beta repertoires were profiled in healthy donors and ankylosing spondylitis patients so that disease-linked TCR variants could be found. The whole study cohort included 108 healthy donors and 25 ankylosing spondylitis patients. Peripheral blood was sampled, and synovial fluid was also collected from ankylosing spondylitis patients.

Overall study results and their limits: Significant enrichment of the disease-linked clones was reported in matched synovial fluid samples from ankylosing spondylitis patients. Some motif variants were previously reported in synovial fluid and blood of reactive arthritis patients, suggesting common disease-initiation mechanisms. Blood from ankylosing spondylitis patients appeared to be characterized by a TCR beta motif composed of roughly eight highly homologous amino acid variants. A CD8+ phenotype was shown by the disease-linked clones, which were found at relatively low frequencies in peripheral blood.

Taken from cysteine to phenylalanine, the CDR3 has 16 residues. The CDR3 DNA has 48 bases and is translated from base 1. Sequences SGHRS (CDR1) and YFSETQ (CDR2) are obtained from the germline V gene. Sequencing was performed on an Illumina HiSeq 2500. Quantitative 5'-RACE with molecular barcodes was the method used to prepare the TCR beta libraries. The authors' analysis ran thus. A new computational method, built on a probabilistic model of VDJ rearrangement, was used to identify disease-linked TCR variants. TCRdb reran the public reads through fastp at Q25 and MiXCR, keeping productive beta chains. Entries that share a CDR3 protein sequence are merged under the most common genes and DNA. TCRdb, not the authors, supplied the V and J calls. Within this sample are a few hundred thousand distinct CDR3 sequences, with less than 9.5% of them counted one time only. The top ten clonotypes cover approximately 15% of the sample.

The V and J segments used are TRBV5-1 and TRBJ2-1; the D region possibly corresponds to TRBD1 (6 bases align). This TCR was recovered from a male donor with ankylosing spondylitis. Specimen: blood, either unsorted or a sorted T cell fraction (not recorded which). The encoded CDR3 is CASSLAWGPQNNEQIF. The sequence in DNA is TGCGCCAGCAGCTTGGCCTGGGGGCCTCAAAACAATGAGCAGATCTTC.